This T cell receptor (gamma chain) stems from a study of γδ T cells in repeated Plasmodium falciparum infection. For the study at large: Donors had four controlled P. falciparum NF54 infections over about 640 days. Samples were taken at baseline, before some infections, and 21 days after each. Study conclusions and caveats: Compared with Australian children, Malian Vdelta2-negative repertoires seemed more clonal, less diverse, less shared.

Both TRG and TRD chains were sequenced from each sorted sample. TCRdb re-called the multiplex PCR reads with CATT. The data contain 25,000 to 30,000 gamma-chain clones, around 3% of them seen just once; the ten biggest clones take up roughly 30%. The germline V gene encodes CDR1 EGSNGY and CDR2 YDSYNSKV. The CDR3 contains 15 residues. Gammadelta T cells were flow-sorted from PBMC into Vgamma9/Vdelta2+ and Vdelta2-negative populations for bulk analysis. Concerning this clone: Its antigen remains unknown. A far larger clone differs by one base, so this is likely a read error. This sample also contains other DNA sequences that code for the same CDR3.

The sequence derives from a pool of human donors (malaria-infected and uninfected, not separated). The source material was gamma-delta T cells from blood. The J gene is TRGJ1 or TRGJ2, the V gene TRGV2. In the absence of a J gene in TCRdb, the DNA was matched to germline to assign it here. The CDR3 region has the DNA TGTGCTACCTGGGACGGGCCCCCGAATTATTATAAGAAACTCTTT. This codes for CATWDGPPNYYKKLF.